Shown below are 7 T cell receptor beta chains from a single sample sequenced in a study of blood T cell repertoires in COVID-19. Clones were sequenced by immunoSEQ multiplex PCR, and TCRdb holds only the in-frame ones, with some missing. The repertoire has roughly 120,000 clones, 90% of them found once; the top ten carry roughly 3.7%. The sequencing sample was made of peripheral blood. The receptors shown here come from a man aged 50 to 59 with active COVID-19.

The gene calls are TRBV11-2 and TRBJ2-3; TRBD2 matches at 7 bases. V gave up 5 bases and J gave up 4 bases; unmatched junction bases: 12. Germline assignment: CDR1 SGHAT and CDR2 FQNNGV. This CDR3 has 16 residues. CDR3 DNA: TGTGCCAGCAGCCCACGTATGCGGGAGACCGCAGATACGCAGTATTTT. Encoded protein: CASSPRMRETADTQYF.

The rearrangement joins TRBV25-1 to TRBJ1-2; TRBD1 matches 8 bases. This CDR3 comprises 12 residues. V gave up 8 bases and J gave up 4 bases; unmatched junction bases: 3. CDR1 MGHDK and CDR2 SYGVNS come from the germline V gene. CDR3 coding DNA: TGTGCCAGCGGACAGGGCGGCTATGGCTACACCTTC. This sequence encodes CASGQGGYGYTF.

V and J are TRBV11-2 and TRBJ2-1; possibly TRBD2 for D (7 bases). V lost 2 bases to trimming and J lost 0 bases, with 11 bases between them. The CDR3 covers 16 residues. CDR1 SGHAT and CDR2 FQNNGV come from the germline V gene. CDR3 protein: CASSLSGTSSYNEQFF. Written as DNA, the CDR3 is TGTGCCAGCAGCTTAAGCGGGACAAGCTCCTACAATGAGCAGTTCTTC.

The J gene is TRBJ1-2, the V gene TRBV14; 7 bases align to TRBD1. The junction had 20 bases not matched to a gene; V was cut back by 6 bases and J by 4 bases. The CDR3 spans 18 residues. The germline V gene encodes CDR1 SGHDN and CDR2 FVKESK. In DNA form, the CDR3 reads TGTGCCAGCAGACCTAATTTCCTGGACAGGAGCGGGTTCTATGGCTACACCTTC. Encoded protein: CASRPNFLDRSGFYGYTF.

This CDR3 is CASSLHSTFYGYTF. The CDR3 DNA sequence: TGTGCCAGCAGCTTGCACAGTACCTTCTATGGCTACACCTTC. V is TRBV5-4 and J is TRBJ1-2; unclear D gene. The length of the CDR3 is 14 residues. Germline V lookup: CDR1 SGHNT, CDR2 YYREEE (reference sequence). The germline V and J ends were trimmed by 1 base and 4 bases, with 11 bases remaining between them.

This clone was observed a single time. The V gene is TRBV18, the J gene TRBJ2-1; 8 nucleotides match TRBD2. Trimming removed 6 bases from V and 7 bases from J; junction bases left unmatched: 5. From germline, CDR1 is KGHSH and CDR2 LQKENI. The CDR3 totals 13 residues. CDR3 residues: CASSRGLANEQFF. CDR3 bases: TGTGCCAGCTCTCGCGGACTAGCTAATGAGCAGTTCTTC.

V is TRBV5-1 and J is TRBJ1-1; a weak D match, TRBD1 (5 bases). Germline V gene data show CDR1 as SGHRS and CDR2 as YFSETQ. The V end was cut by 0 bases, the J end by 3 bases, with 15 bases between. The CDR3 runs to 16 residues. The CDR3 sequence: CASSLAGTRADTEAFF. The CDR3 nucleotides are TGCGCCAGCAGCTTGGCCGGGACTAGGGCGGACACTGAAGCTTTCTTT. The full variable domain, with the rest looked up from reference TRBV5-1 and TRBJ1-1, is KAGVTQTPRYLIKTRGQQVTLSCSPISGHRSVSWYQQTPGQGLQFLFEYFSETQRNKGNFPGRFSGRQFSNSRSEMNVSTLELGDSALYLCASSLAGTRADTEAFFGQGTRLTVV.